This entry lists 20 T cell receptor beta chains sequenced from one sample in a study of blood T cell repertoires in COVID-19. The assay was immunoSEQ multiplex PCR, and TCRdb's table has in-frame clones only and misses some. Of 150,000 or so clones listed, roughly four fifths were seen once; the top ten hold 4.5%. The sequenced material came from peripheral blood. The receptors derive from a woman at least 80 years old with active or convalescent COVID-19.

For the CDR3, the DNA is TGTGCCAGTAGTATTAGACCGGACTCCTCCGGTGATTCACCCCTCCACTTT. Translated: CASSIRPDSSGDSPLHF. This chain joins TRBV19 and TRBJ1-6; no firm D call. The germline V gene encodes CDR1 LNHDA and CDR2 SQIVND (reference sequence). V lost 3 bases and J 8 bases, leaving 20 bases between the germline ends. The CDR3 sequence is 17 residues long.

The chain couples TRBV5-6 to TRBJ1-1; a weak D match, TRBD1 (6 bases). The CDR3 extends over 11 amino acids. Germline V gene sequence: CDR1 SGHDT, CDR2 YYEEEE. V lost 0 bases, J lost 14 bases, and 11 bases lay in between. The CDR3 protein is CASSLAGVKFF. DNA for the CDR3: TGTGCCAGCAGCTTGGCAGGGGTTAAGTTCTTT.

Concerning this clone itself: Germline is not matched at one junction end, which may reflect a read error. The rearrangement uses TRBV6-1 and TRBJ1-2; D gene uncertain. The CDR3 extends over 14 amino acids. Germline V gives CDR1 MNHNS, CDR2 SASEGT. The CDR3 spells CASSEGTVNYGYTF. The CDR3 DNA is TGTGCCAGCAGCGAAGGAACAGTTAACTATGGCTACACCTTC.

This clone appeared a few times. V and J are TRBV28 and TRBJ1-2; D not resolved. The CDR3 contains 11 residues. From germline, CDR1 is MDHEN and CDR2 SYDVKM. V shed 10 bases and J shed 2 bases, with 8 bases lying between them. The CDR3 protein is CATGRNYGYTF. The CDR3 DNA sequence: TGTGCCACGGGGAGGAACTATGGCTACACCTTC.

The rearrangement links TRBV5-1 to TRBJ1-4; D perhaps matches TRBD1 (5 bases). The CDR3 length is 16 residues. V shed 2 bases and J shed 0 bases, with 11 bases lying between them. CDR1 SGHRS and CDR2 YFSETQ come from the germline V gene. In DNA form, the CDR3 reads TGCGCCAGCAGCTTTGGGGGGGTAGCAACTAATGAAAAACTGTTTTTT. Translated, it gives CASSFGGVATNEKLFF.

The chain uses TRBV29-1 and TRBJ2-7; possible D gene TRBD1, 6 bases. Per germline, CDR1 SQVTM and CDR2 ANQGSEA. This CDR3 is 13 amino acids long. V dropped 4 bases and J dropped 4 bases, with 14 bases sitting between them. In nucleotides, the CDR3 is TGCAGCGTTGTAACGACAGGAGGTTACGAGCAGTACTTC. Its translation is CSVVTTGGYEQYF.

The J gene is TRBJ2-7, the V gene TRBV5-1, with D possibly TRBD2 on 6 matching bases. Trimming cost V 6 bases and J 1 base, with 14 bases left between them. The CDR3 loop spans 14 amino acids. Germline V gene lookup returns CDR1 SGHRS and CDR2 YFSETQ. The DNA of the CDR3 is TGCGCCAGCACCCTCGGGACTTCGTCCTACGAGCAGTACTTC. Its translation: CASTLGTSSYEQYF.

V and J are TRBV15 and TRBJ1-5; D perhaps matches TRBD1 (5 bases). Germline lookup yields CDR1 LNHNV and CDR2 YYDKDF (reference sequence). The CDR3 length is 15 residues. V shed 3 bases and J shed 1 base, with 10 bases lying between them. The CDR3 here is CATSRDRGSNQPQHF. For the CDR3, the DNA is TGTGCCACCAGCAGGGATCGGGGGAGCAATCAGCCCCAGCATTTT.

The chain links TRBV23-1 to TRBJ2-7; TRBD1 might be the D (6 bases). TRBV23-1 is given ORF status, its function remaining uncertain. V was pared by 2 bases and J by 0 bases, with 17 bases between. The length of the CDR3 is 17 residues. CDR3 loop: CASSQGSGVTLSYEQYF. In DNA, the CDR3 is TGCGCCAGCAGTCAAGGATCAGGGGTTACACTCTCCTACGAGCAGTACTTC.

V is TRBV9 and J is TRBJ2-5, with D perhaps matching TRBD1 (7 bases). The CDR3 consists of 17 residues. Per germline, CDR1 SGDLS and CDR2 YYNGEE. Trimming pared 3 bases from V and 2 bases from J, leaving 20 bases between. The CDR3 protein is CASSGGLGGAGQETQYF. CDR3 coding DNA: TGTGCCAGCAGCGGGGGTCTAGGGGGCGCGGGGCAAGAGACCCAGTACTTC.

V gene TRBV28 combines with J gene TRBJ1-2; 7 bases match TRBD1. V was pared by 11 bases and J by 7 bases, with 13 bases of the junction left unmatched. CDR1 is MDHEN and CDR2 is SYDVKM in the germline V gene. This CDR3 contains 13 residues. CDR3 region: CAAWRQGSFGYTF. The CDR3 DNA sequence: TGTGCCGCTTGGCGACAGGGAAGTTTTGGCTACACCTTC.

The CDR3 nucleotides read TGCGCCAGCAGCTTGGCCGGAGGTGGTAGCGGGGGCTACGAGCAGTACTTC. It translates to CASSLAGGGSGGYEQYF. V usage is TRBV5-1 and J usage is TRBJ2-7; TRBD2 matches 9 bases. There are 17 residues in the CDR3. With 0 bases clipped from V and 3 bases from J, the junction kept 10 bases outside the gene matches. CDR1 and CDR2 (germline): SGHRS, YFSETQ.

V gene TRBV3-1 (or the pseudogene TRBV3-2) combines with J gene TRBJ1-2; the D is unclear. V lost 4 bases and J 8 bases, leaving 11 bases between the germline ends. The CDR3 sequence is 12 residues long. Germline V gives CDR1 LGHDT, CDR2 YNNKEL (reference sequence). The CDR3: CASSLTNGGYTF. The DNA for the CDR3 is TGTGCCAGCAGCCTCACTAATGGGGGCTACACCTTC.

This clone showed up just a few times. The chain is built from TRBV5-1 and TRBJ1-2; a weak D match, TRBD1 (5 bases). The germline CDR1 and CDR2 sequences are SGHRS and YFSETQ. V lost 3 bases and J 8 bases, leaving 14 bases between the germline ends. The CDR3 length is 13 residues. CDR3 sequence: CASSSRQTEGYTF. The CDR3 region has the DNA TGCGCCAGCAGCTCCCGACAGACGGAAGGCTACACCTTC. Using reference TRBV5-1 and TRBJ1-2 for the parts outside the CDR3, the full variable domain is KAGVTQTPRYLIKTRGQQVTLSCSPISGHRSVSWYQQTPGQGLQFLFEYFSETQRNKGNFPGRFSGRQFSNSRSEMNVSTLELGDSALYLCASSSRQTEGYTFGSGTRLTVV.

V is TRBV28 and J is TRBJ1-1; TRBD1 is a possible D gene (6 bases). The CDR3 extends over 11 amino acids. The V gene's germline CDR1 is MDHEN and CDR2 SYDVKM. The V gene lost 10 bases and the J gene lost 7 bases, with 13 bases spanning the gap. The CDR3: CATQGYSEAFF. The CDR3 DNA follows: TGTGCCACCCAGGGGTACAGTGAAGCTTTCTTT.

The rearrangement joins TRBV12-3 or TRBV12-4 to TRBJ1-1; D is possibly TRBD1 (5 bases). CDR3 length: 13 residues. The V and J ends lost 1 base and 6 bases respectively, with 9 bases between them. DNA of the CDR3: TGTGCCAGCAGTTTAGGAGCGGGGGCTGAAGCTTTCTTT. Translation: CASSLGAGAEAFF.

The V gene is TRBV5-1, the J gene TRBJ2-1, with TRBD2 matching over 11 bases. The V and J ends lost 4 bases and 4 bases, in that order; junction bases with no gene match: 4. This CDR3 is 15 amino acids long. Germline V lookup: CDR1 SGHRS, CDR2 YFSETQ. CDR3 nucleotides: TGCGCCAGCAGCAAAGGGACTAGCGGTTACAATGAGCAGTTCTTC. Its translation: CASSKGTSGYNEQFF.

The chain uses TRBV12-3 or TRBV12-4 and TRBJ2-7; a possible D gene is TRBD1 (5 bases). There are 12 residues in the CDR3. V was cut by 8 bases and J by 0 bases, with 8 bases left in between. CDR3 sequence: CASGRASYEQYF. As DNA, the CDR3 is TGTGCCAGCGGCAGGGCCTCCTACGAGCAGTACTTC.

This clone was observed a single time. The chain links TRBV7-8 to TRBJ1-1; 8 nucleotides align to TRBD1. V was clipped by 5 bases and J by 4 bases; unmatched bases: 12. Per germline, CDR1 SGHVS and CDR2 FQNEAQ. The CDR3 runs to 16 residues. The CDR3 DNA sequence: TGTGCCAGCAGCCCGCCATCCACAGGGGGGAGCACTGAAGCTTTCTTT. Its protein is CASSPPSTGGSTEAFF. Drawing the rest from reference TRBV7-8 and TRBJ1-1, the complete variable domain is GAGVSQSPRYKVAKRGQDVALRCDPISGHVSLFWYQQALGQGPEFLTYFQNEAQLDKSGLPSDRFFAERPEGSVSTLKIQRTQQEDSAVYLCASSPPSTGGSTEAFFGQGTRLTVV.

The CDR3 DNA reads TGCGCCAGCAGCCAAGTAGCGGGGGGGTTCGCGAACACCGGGGAGCTGTTTTTT. Protein sequence: CASSQVAGGFANTGELFF. The chain has TRBV4-1 and TRBJ2-2; 11 positions match TRBD2. Germline loops: CDR1 MGHRA, CDR2 YSYEKL. V lost 1 base and J lost 0; bases outside the gene matches: 4. CDR3 length: 18 residues.